This T cell receptor beta chain stems from a study of neurological immune-mediated disorders. This clonotype was detected ten times or more. Each CDR3 protein is one row after TCRdb ran MiXCR on the 5' RACE reads. The table shows 65,000 to 90,000 distinct CDR3 sequences, with around 10% occurring only once. The germline V gene has CDR1 LNHNV and CDR2 YYDKDF (reference sequence). The CDR3 sequence is 13 residues long. V shed 0 bases and J shed 5 bases, with 8 bases lying between them. Sequenced: PBMCs. This sequence originates from a man aged 35 to 55 in good health. V gene TRBV15 combines with J gene TRBJ2-7; no firm D call. The CDR3 coding sequence is TGTGCCACCAGCAGAGATCTGGGAAACGAGCAGTACTTC. Translated: CATSRDLGNEQYF.